Described below is a single T cell receptor (beta chain) sequence and its context. Its matching antigen is unknown. The CDR3 covers 15 residues. V lost 4 bases and J lost 5, with 16 bases in between. Germline CDR1 and CDR2: SGHTA and FQGNSA. The sample comes from a study of radiotherapy plus CTLA-4 blockade in lung cancer. TCRdb's copy holds only in-frame clones and misses some; the assay was immunoSEQ multiplex PCR. This table has over 95,000 clones, around 79% appearing once. Ipilimumab-mediated CTLA-4 blockade plus focal radiation was given to patients having chemo-refractory metastatic non-small-cell lung cancer. Study-wide results and caveats: Radiotherapy plus ipilimumab was followed by expansion in blood of tumor-derived TCR clones.

The TCR sequence derives from a human donor with non-small cell lung cancer who had a partial response to radiotherapy plus ipilimumab. Some clones in this sample may be carry-over from other donors' samples. The sample was peripheral blood, taken from a patient treated with radiotherapy plus ipilimumab. The chain joins TRBV7-2 to TRBJ2-3, with D perhaps matching TRBD2 (5 bases). CDR3: CASSSAGQTGDTQYF. CDR3 nucleotide sequence: TGTGCCAGCAGCTCGGCGGGCCAGACGGGAGATACGCAGTATTTT.